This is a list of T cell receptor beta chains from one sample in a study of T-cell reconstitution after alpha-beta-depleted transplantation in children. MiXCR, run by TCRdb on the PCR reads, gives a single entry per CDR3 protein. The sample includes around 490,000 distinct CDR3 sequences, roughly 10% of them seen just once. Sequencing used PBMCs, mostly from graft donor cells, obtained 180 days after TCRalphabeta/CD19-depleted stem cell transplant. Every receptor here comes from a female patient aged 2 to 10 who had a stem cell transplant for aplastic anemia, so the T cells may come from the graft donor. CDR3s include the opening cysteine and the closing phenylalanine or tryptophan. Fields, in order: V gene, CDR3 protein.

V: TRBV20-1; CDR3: CSARDRLSPYNEQFF
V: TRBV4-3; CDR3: CASSQEGPGFQETQYF
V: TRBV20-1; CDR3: CSARPGLADTGELFF
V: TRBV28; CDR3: CASSLSPSAEQYF
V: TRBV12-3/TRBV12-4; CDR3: CASSREEGYGYTF
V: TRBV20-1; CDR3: CSAPSGRNGEQFF
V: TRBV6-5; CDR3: CASSYTFPGLAGITGELFF
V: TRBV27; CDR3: CASSQIGPPEQFF
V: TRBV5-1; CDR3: CASSWGQDLLHSGNTIYF
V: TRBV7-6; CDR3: CASSRGDRGYTGELFF
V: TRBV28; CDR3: CASSQLFQGVRVNTEAFF
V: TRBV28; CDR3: CASGDPGTGGQITEAFF
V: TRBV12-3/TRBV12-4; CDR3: CASSSPGLRSHGYTF